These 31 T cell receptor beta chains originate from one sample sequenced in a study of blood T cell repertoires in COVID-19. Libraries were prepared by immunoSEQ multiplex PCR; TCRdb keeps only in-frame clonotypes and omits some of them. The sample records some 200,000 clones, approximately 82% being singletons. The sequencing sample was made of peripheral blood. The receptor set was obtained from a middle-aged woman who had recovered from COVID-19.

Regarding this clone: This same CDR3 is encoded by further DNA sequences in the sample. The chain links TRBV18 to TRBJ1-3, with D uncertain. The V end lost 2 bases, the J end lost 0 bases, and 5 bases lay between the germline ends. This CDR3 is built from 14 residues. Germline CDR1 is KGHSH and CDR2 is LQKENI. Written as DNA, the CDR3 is TGTGCCAGCTCACCATCTGTCTCTGGAAACACCATATATTTT. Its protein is CASSPSVSGNTIYF.

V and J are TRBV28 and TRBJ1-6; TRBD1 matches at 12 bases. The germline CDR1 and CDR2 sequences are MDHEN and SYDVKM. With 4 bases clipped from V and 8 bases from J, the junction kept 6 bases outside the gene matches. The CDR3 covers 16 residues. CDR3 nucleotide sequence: TGTGCCAGCAGTTCCCGGGACAGGGGGCAATATTCACCCCTCCACTTT. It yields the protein CASSSRDRGQYSPLHF.

CDR3 sequence reads: CAGIPGTGETEAFF. CDR3 bases: TGTGCCGGTATCCCCGGGACAGGGGAGACTGAAGCTTTCTTT. The V gene is TRBV2, the J gene TRBJ1-1, with 10 bases identical to TRBD1. Per germline, CDR1 SNHLY and CDR2 FYNNEI. This CDR3 is built from 14 residues. After removal of 11 bases from V and 5 bases from J, the junction contained 11 bases not matched to a gene.

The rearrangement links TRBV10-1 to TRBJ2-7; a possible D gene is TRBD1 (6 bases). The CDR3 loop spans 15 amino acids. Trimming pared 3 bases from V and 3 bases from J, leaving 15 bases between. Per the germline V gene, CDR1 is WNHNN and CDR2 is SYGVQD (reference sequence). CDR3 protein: CASSDTGTSRYEQYF. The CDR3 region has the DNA TGCGCCAGCAGTGACACCGGGACAAGTCGCTACGAGCAGTACTTC.

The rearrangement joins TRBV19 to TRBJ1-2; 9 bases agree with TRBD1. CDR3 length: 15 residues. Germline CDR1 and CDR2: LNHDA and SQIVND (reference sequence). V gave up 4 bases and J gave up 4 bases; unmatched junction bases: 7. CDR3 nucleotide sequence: TGTGCCAGTAGTAACAACAGGGGGCGCTTCTATGGCTACACCTTC. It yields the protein CASSNNRGRFYGYTF. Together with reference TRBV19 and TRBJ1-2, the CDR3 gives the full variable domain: DGGITQSPKYLFRKEGQNVTLSCEQNLNHDAMYWYRQDPGQGLRLIYYSQIVNDFQKGDIAEGYSVSREKKESFPLTVTSAQKNPTAFYLCASSNNRGRFYGYTFGSGTRLTVV.

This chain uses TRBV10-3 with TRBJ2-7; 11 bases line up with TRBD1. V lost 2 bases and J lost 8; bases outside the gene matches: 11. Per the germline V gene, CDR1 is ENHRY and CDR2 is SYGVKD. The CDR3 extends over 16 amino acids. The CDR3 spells CAISEGTGGILRKQYF. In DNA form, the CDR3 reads TGTGCCATCAGTGAGGGGACAGGGGGAATCCTACGAAAGCAGTACTTC.

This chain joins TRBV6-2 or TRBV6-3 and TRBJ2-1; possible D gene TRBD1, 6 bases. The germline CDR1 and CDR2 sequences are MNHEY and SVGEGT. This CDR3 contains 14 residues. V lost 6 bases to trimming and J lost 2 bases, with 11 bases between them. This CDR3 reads CASSRQETYNEQFF. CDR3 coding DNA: TGTGCCAGCAGCAGACAGGAGACCTACAATGAGCAGTTCTTC.

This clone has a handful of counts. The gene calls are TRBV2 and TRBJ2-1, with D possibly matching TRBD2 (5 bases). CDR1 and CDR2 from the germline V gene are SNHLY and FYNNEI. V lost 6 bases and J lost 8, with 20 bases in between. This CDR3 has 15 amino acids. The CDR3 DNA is TGTGCCAGCAGGTTGGACTTGAGGTCTCTGGATGAGCAGTTCTTC. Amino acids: CASRLDLRSLDEQFF.

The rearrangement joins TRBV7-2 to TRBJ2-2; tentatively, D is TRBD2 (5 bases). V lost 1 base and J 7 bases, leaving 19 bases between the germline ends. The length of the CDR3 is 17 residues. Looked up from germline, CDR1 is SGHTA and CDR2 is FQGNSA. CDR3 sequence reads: CASSLGARGAGGGELFF. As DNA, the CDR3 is TGTGCCAGCAGCTTAGGGGCTCGGGGAGCAGGTGGCGGGGAGCTGTTTTTT.

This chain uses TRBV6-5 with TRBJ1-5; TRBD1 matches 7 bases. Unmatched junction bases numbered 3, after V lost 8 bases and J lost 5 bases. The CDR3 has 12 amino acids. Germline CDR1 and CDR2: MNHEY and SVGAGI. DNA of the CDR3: TGTGCCAGCGGGGACAGTGATCAGCCCCAGCATTTT. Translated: CASGDSDQPQHF.

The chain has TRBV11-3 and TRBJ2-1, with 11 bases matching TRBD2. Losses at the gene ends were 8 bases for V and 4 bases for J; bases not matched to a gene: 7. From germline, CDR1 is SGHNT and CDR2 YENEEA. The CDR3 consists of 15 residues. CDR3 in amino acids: CASLPTSGGYNEQFF. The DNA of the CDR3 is TGTGCCAGCCTACCTACTAGCGGGGGATACAATGAGCAGTTCTTC.

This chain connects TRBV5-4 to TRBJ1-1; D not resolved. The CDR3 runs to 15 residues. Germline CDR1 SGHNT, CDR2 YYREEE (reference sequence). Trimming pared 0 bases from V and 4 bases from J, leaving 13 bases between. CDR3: CASSLDFSRGTEAFF. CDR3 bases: TGTGCCAGCAGCTTGGATTTCTCCCGGGGCACTGAAGCTTTCTTT. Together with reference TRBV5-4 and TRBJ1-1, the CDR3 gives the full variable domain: ETGVTQSPTHLIKTRGQQVTLRCSSQSGHNTVSWYQQALGQGPQFIFQYYREEENGRGNFPPRFSGLQFPNYSSELNVNALELDDSALYLCASSLDFSRGTEAFFGQGTRLTVV.

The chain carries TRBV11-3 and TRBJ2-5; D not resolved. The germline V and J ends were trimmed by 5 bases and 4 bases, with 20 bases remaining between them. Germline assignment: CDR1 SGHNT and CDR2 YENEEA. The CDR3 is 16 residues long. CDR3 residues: CASSRSVFGVPETQYF. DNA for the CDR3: TGTGCCAGCAGCCGCAGCGTTTTCGGAGTCCCAGAGACCCAGTACTTC.

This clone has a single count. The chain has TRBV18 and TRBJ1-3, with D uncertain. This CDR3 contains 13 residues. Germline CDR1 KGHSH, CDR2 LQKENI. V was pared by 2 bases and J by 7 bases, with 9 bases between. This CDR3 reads CASSPGSENTIYF. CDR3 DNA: TGTGCCAGCTCACCAGGATCGGAGAACACCATATATTTT.

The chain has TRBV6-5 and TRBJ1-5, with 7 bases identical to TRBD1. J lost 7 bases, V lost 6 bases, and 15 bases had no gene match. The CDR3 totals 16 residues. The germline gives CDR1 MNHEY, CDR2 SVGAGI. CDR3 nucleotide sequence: TGTGCCAGCAGCTACATAGCGTACAGGGGCGGGCAGCCCCAGCATTTT. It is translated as CASSYIAYRGGQPQHF.

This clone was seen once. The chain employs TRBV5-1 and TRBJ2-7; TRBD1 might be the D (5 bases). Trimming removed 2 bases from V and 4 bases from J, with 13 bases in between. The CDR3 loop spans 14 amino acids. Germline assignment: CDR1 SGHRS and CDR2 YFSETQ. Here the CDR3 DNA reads TGCGCCAGCAGCTTTGGGCAGGGAAATTACGAGCAGTACTTC. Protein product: CASSFGQGNYEQYF.

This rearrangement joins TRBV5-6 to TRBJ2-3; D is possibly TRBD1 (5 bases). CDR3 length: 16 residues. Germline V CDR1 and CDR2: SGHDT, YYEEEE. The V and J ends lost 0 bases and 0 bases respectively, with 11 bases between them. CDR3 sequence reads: CASSLALGPSTDTQYF. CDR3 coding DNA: TGTGCCAGCAGCTTGGCTTTGGGGCCAAGCACAGATACGCAGTATTTT.

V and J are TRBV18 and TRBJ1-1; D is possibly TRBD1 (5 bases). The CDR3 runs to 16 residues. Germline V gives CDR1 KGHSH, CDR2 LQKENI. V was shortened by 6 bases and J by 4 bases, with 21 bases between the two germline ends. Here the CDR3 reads CASSQPNPGGGTEAFF. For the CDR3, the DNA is TGTGCCAGCTCCCAACCTAATCCGGGCGGGGGCACTGAAGCTTTCTTT.

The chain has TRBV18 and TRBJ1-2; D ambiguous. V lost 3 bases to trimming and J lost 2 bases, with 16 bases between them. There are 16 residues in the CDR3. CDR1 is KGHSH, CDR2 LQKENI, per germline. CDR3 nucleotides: TGTGCCAGCTCACCGCCGTCAGGCCCGGCCAACTATGGCTACACCTTC. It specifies CASSPPSGPANYGYTF.

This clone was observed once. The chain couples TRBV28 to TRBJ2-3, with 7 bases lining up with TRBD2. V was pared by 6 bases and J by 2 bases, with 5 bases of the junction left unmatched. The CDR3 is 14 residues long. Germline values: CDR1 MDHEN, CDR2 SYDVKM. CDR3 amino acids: CASRTGGSTDTQYF. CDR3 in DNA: TGTGCCAGCAGGACGGGGGGTTCCACAGATACGCAGTATTTT.

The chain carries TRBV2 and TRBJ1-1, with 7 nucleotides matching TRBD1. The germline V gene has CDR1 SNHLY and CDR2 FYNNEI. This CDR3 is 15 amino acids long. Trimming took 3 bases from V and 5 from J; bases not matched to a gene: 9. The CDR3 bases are TGTGCCAGCAGTGATTTTAGTACAGGGGTAACTGAAGCTTTCTTT. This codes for CASSDFSTGVTEAFF. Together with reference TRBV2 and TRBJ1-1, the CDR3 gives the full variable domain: EPEVTQTPSHQVTQMGQEVILRCVPISNHLYFYWYRQILGQKVEFLVSFYNNEISEKSEIFDDQFSVERPDGSNFTLKIRSTKLEDSAMYFCASSDFSTGVTEAFFGQGTRLTVV.

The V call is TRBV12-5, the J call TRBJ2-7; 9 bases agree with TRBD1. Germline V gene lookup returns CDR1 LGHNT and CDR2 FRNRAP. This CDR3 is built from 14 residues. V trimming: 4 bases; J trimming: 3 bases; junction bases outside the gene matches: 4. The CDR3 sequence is CASGSDRGFYEQYF. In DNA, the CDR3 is TGTGCTAGTGGTTCGGACAGGGGTTTCTACGAGCAGTACTTC.

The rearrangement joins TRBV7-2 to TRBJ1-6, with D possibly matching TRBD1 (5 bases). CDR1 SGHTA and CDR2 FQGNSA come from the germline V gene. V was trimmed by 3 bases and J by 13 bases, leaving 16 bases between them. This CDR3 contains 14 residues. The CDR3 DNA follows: TGTGCCAGCAGCTTTGACAGAGGAAGGTGGCCCCTCCACTTT. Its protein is CASSFDRGRWPLHF.

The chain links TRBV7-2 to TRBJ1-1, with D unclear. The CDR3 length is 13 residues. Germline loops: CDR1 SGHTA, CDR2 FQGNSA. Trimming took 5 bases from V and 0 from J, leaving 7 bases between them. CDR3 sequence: CASSALMNTEAFF. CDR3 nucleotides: TGTGCCAGCAGCGCCCTAATGAACACTGAAGCTTTCTTT.

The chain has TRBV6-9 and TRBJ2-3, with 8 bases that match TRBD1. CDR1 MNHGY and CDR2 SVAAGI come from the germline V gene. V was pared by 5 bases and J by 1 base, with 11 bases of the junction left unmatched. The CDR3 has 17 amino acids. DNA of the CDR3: TGTGCCAGCAGTCACAAACGACAGGGGAGATGCACAGATACGCAGTATTTT. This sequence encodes CASSHKRQGRCTDTQYF.

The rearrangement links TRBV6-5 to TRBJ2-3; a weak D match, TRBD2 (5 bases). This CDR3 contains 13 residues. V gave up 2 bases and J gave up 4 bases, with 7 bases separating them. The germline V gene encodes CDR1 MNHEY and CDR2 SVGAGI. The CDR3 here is CASSYPGSDTQYF. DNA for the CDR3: TGTGCCAGCAGTTACCCGGGGTCAGATACGCAGTATTTT.

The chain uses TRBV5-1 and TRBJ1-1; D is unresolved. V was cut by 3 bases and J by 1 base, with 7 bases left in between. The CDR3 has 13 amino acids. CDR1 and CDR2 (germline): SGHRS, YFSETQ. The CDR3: CASSSRGNTEAFF. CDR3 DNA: TGCGCCAGCAGCTCCCGGGGGAACACTGAAGCTTTCTTT.

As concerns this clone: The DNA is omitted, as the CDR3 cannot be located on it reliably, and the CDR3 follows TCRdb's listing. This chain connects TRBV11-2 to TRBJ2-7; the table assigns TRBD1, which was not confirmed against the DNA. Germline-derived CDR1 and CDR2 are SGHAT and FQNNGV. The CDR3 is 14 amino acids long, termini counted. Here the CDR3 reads CASSFGQGTGLRYF.

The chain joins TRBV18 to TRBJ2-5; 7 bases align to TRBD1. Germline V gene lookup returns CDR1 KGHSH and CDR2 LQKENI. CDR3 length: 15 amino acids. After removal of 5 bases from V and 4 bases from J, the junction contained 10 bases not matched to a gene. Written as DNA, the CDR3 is TGTGCCAGCTCAACTACACAGGGGACCCCAGAGACCCAGTACTTC. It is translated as CASSTTQGTPETQYF. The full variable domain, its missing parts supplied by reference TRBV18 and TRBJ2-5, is NAGVMQNPRHLVRRRGQEARLRCSPMKGHSHVYWYRQLPEEGLKFMVYLQKENIIDESGMPKERFSAEFPKEGPSILRIQQVVRGDSAAYFCASSTTQGTPETQYFGPGTRLLVL.

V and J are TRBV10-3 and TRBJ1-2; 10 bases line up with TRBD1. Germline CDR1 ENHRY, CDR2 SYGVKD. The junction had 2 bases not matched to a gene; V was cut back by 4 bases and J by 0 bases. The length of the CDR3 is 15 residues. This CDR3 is CAISGTGGANYGYTF. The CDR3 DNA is TGTGCCATCAGTGGGACAGGGGGTGCTAACTATGGCTACACCTTC.

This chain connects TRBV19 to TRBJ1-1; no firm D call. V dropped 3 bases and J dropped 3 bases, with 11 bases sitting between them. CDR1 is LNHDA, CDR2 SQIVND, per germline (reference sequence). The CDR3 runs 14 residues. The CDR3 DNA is TGTGCCAGTAGTATTCGGTGGGGAGACACTGAAGCTTTCTTT. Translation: CASSIRWGDTEAFF.